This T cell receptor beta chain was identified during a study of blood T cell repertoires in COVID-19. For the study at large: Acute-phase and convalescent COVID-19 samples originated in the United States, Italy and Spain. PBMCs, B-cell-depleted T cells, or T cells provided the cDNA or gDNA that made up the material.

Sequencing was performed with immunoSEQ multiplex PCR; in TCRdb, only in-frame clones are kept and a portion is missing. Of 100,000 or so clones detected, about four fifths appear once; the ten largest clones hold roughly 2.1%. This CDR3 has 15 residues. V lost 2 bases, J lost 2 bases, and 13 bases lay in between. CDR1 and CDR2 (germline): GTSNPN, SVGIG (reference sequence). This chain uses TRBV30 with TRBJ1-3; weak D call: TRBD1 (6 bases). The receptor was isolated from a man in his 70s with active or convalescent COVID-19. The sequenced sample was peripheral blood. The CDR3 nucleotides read TGTGCCTGGAGTCCACAGGGCTCCCCTGGAAACACCATATATTTT. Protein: CAWSPQGSPGNTIYF. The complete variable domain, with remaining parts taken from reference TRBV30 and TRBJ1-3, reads SQTIHQWPATLVQPVGSPLSLECTVEGTSNPNLYWYRQAAGRGLQLLFYSVGIGQISSEVPQNLSASRPQDRQFILSSKKLLLSDSGFYLCAWSPQGSPGNTIYFGEGSWLTVV.